The 22 T cell receptor beta chains presented below share a single source sample, sequenced in a study of cytotoxic CD8 clonotypes in ibrutinib-treated CLL. This table comes from immunoSEQ multiplex PCR, and its TCRdb copy is limited to in-frame clones, with some not included. The repertoire holds more than 85,000 clones, with more than 75% as singletons. The input for sequencing was PBMCs, taken after 12 months of ibrutinib treatment. These receptors came from a human donor with chronic lymphocytic leukemia.

The V gene is TRBV7-3, the J gene TRBJ1-4; no firm D call. This CDR3 region has 15 residues. V was cut by 2 bases and J by 0 bases, with 7 bases left in between. The germline CDR1 and CDR2 sequences are SGHTA and FQGTGA. CDR3 amino acids: CASSLSGTTNEKLFF. CDR3 sequence (DNA): TGTGCCAGCAGCTTATCGGGAACAACTAATGAAAAACTGTTTTTT.

Concerning this clone: This sample includes further DNA sequences coding for the same CDR3. The chain couples TRBV5-1 to TRBJ2-7; 9 nucleotides line up with TRBD1. Germline V lookup: CDR1 SGHRS, CDR2 YFSETQ. The CDR3 is 14 amino acids. V trimming: 0 bases; J trimming: 3 bases; junction bases outside the gene matches: 1. The CDR3 loop reads CASSLEGQGYEQYF. DNA of the CDR3: TGCGCCAGCAGCTTGGAGGGACAGGGCTACGAGCAGTACTTC. Full variable domain (outside the CDR3, taken from reference TRBV5-1 and TRBJ2-7): KAGVTQTPRYLIKTRGQQVTLSCSPISGHRSVSWYQQTPGQGLQFLFEYFSETQRNKGNFPGRFSGRQFSNSRSEMNVSTLELGDSALYLCASSLEGQGYEQYFGPGTRLTVT.

V is TRBV11-3 and J is TRBJ2-1; no reliable D call. This CDR3 is 14 amino acids long. The V gene lost 2 bases and the J gene lost 5 bases, with 10 bases spanning the gap. Per germline, CDR1 SGHNT and CDR2 YENEEA. CDR3 sequence (DNA): TGTGCCAGCAGCTTAAGGGTTGTAGACAATGAGCAGTTCTTC. This sequence encodes CASSLRVVDNEQFF.

V usage is TRBV11-3 and J usage is TRBJ2-4, with TRBD2 matching over 14 bases. J was trimmed by 6 bases and V by 3 bases; bases with no gene match: 4. The V gene's germline CDR1 is SGHNT and CDR2 YENEEA. The CDR3 sequence is 16 residues long. CDR3 DNA sequence: TGTGCCAGCAGCTTTGGGACTAGCGGGGGTCGAAACATTCAGTACTTC. Residues: CASSFGTSGGRNIQYF. The full variable domain, with the rest looked up from reference TRBV11-3 and TRBJ2-4, is EAGVVQSPRYKIIEKKQPVAFWCNPISGHNTLYWYLQNLGQGPELLIRYENEEAVDDSQLPKDRFSAERLKGVDSTLKIQPAELGDSAVYLCASSFGTSGGRNIQYFGAGTRLSVL.

V is TRBV6-5 and J is TRBJ2-1, with unresolved D. Trimming removed 2 bases from V and 7 bases from J, with 3 bases in between. CDR1 and CDR2 from the germline V gene are MNHEY and SVGAGI. The CDR3 is made up of 11 amino acids. Here the CDR3 DNA reads TGTGCCAGCAGTTACCTTAATGAGCAGTTCTTC. This sequence encodes CASSYLNEQFF.

The gene calls are TRBV5-1 and TRBJ2-6; no clear D gene. Germline lookup yields CDR1 SGHRS and CDR2 YFSETQ. The CDR3 is made up of 17 amino acids. The V end lost 1 base, the J end lost 6 bases, and 17 bases lay between the germline ends. The chain's CDR3 is CASSLSLLGGLANVLTF. The CDR3 coding sequence is TGCGCCAGCAGCTTGTCTCTACTGGGTGGGTTGGCCAACGTCCTGACTTTC.

The CDR3 loop is CASRSRVRQTYNEQFF. In DNA form, the CDR3 reads TGTGCCAGCAGATCCAGGGTAAGGCAAACCTACAATGAGCAGTTCTTC. This sequence joins TRBV27 and TRBJ2-1; the D gene is possibly TRBD1 (5 bases). This CDR3 has 16 residues. V was cut by 6 bases and J by 2 bases, with 17 bases left in between. Germline V lookup: CDR1 MNHEY, CDR2 SMNVEV (reference sequence).

The V and J genes are TRBV11-3 and TRBJ1-3; D is uncertain. The CDR3 runs to 18 residues. V gave up 0 bases and J gave up 0 bases, with 15 bases separating them. Germline V gene sequence: CDR1 SGHNT, CDR2 YENEEA. The CDR3 here is CASSLDLHSSSSGNTIYF. The CDR3 region has the DNA TGTGCCAGCAGCTTAGATTTGCACTCTAGCAGCTCTGGAAACACCATATATTTT.

The chain uses TRBV7-3 and TRBJ2-1; 7 nucleotides match TRBD1. Looked up from germline, CDR1 is SGHTA and CDR2 is FQGTGA. Trimming at V came to 0 bases and at J to 8 bases, leaving 7 bases not matched to a gene. CDR3 size: 15 residues. The CDR3 region has the DNA TGTGCCAGCAGCTTAACCCCCGGGACAGCCGATGAGCAGTTCTTC. This codes for CASSLTPGTADEQFF.

J is TRBJ2-1 and V is TRBV27, with 9 bases fitting TRBD2. This CDR3 is 16 amino acids long. After removal of 5 bases from V and 6 bases from J, the junction contained 11 bases not matched to a gene. Germline lookup yields CDR1 MNHEY and CDR2 SMNVEV (reference sequence). The CDR3 DNA reads as TGTGCCAGCAGTCCCATGTGGGGCGGGGGGGCCAATGAGCAGTTCTTC. It specifies CASSPMWGGGANEQFF.

In its sample, this clone was seen once. In DNA, the CDR3 is TGCGCCAGCAGCCTGATGGAGGGGGGCACTGAAGCTTTCTTT. This codes for CASSLMEGGTEAFF. The V and J genes are TRBV5-1 and TRBJ1-1; TRBD1 might be the D (6 bases). V was trimmed by 4 bases and J by 4 bases, leaving 14 bases between them. CDR3 length: 14 amino acids. Germline CDR1 and CDR2: SGHRS and YFSETQ. The full variable domain, rest sourced from reference TRBV5-1 and TRBJ1-1, is KAGVTQTPRYLIKTRGQQVTLSCSPISGHRSVSWYQQTPGQGLQFLFEYFSETQRNKGNFPGRFSGRQFSNSRSEMNVSTLELGDSALYLCASSLMEGGTEAFFGQGTRLTVV.

This chain connects TRBV4-1 to TRBJ1-2, with a possible D match to TRBD1 (6 bases). V gave up 0 bases and J gave up 2 bases, with 13 bases separating them. The CDR3 is 16 amino acids. In germline, CDR1 is MGHRA, CDR2 YSYEKL. The CDR3 DNA follows: TGCGCCAGCAGCCAAGAGCCCAGGGGCTTGAACTATGGCTACACCTTC. Its protein product is CASSQEPRGLNYGYTF.

The V gene is TRBV6-1, the J gene TRBJ1-1; D uncertain. V lost 4 bases to trimming and J lost 8 bases, with 17 bases between them. CDR3 length: 14 residues. CDR1 MNHNS and CDR2 SASEGT come from the germline V gene. The CDR3 nucleotides are TGTGCCAGCAGTGGGGTCCTCGGCTTTTCAGAAGCTTTCTTT. Its protein product is CASSGVLGFSEAFF.

DNA for the CDR3: TGCAGCGTTGATCTGGGTGGGGGGACTGGGCCCTCCTACGAGCAGTACTTC. Translating gives CSVDLGGGTGPSYEQYF. The chain combines TRBV29-1 with TRBJ2-7; D might be TRBD2 (6 bases). This CDR3 comprises 17 residues. CDR1 and CDR2 (germline): SQVTM, ANQGSEA. V lost 3 bases and J lost 0, with 21 bases in between.

The chain combines TRBV9 with TRBJ2-1; no definite D call. Germline CDR1 SGDLS, CDR2 YYNGEE. Trimming stripped 3 bases from V and 0 bases from J, with 7 bases between. CDR3 length: 14 residues. CDR3 region: CASSDGSSYNEQFF. The CDR3 nucleotides are TGTGCCAGCAGCGACGGCAGCTCCTACAATGAGCAGTTCTTC.

This sequence joins TRBV19 and TRBJ1-5; D possibly corresponds to TRBD1 (6 bases). This CDR3 has 16 amino acids. CDR1 and CDR2 (germline): LNHDA, SQIVND (reference sequence). Trimming stripped 4 bases from V and 5 bases from J, with 18 bases between. The CDR3 DNA reads TGTGCCAGTAGTAATTTCCAGGGGAGGGGCTATCAGCCCCAGCATTTT. Translation gives CASSNFQGRGYQPQHF.

The V and J genes are TRBV18 and TRBJ2-1, with D maybe TRBD1 (6 bases). This CDR3 has 17 residues. Per germline, CDR1 KGHSH and CDR2 LQKENI. V was trimmed by 5 bases and J by 2 bases, leaving 19 bases between them. The CDR3 spells CASSKQIRDTAYNEQFF. The DNA of the CDR3 is TGTGCCAGCTCAAAACAAATCCGGGACACCGCCTACAATGAGCAGTTCTTC.

The V call is TRBV7-9, the J call TRBJ1-1; D not certain. This CDR3 contains 15 residues. Looked up from germline, CDR1 is SEHNR and CDR2 is FQNEAQ (reference sequence). Deletions cut 1 base from V and 8 bases from J, with 17 bases between. The CDR3 here is CASSLGSISEGEAFF. The CDR3 DNA is TGTGCCAGCAGCTTAGGTTCAATCAGCGAGGGCGAAGCTTTCTTT.

This clone turned up a few times. The gene calls are TRBV6-4 and TRBJ2-2, with 11 nucleotides matching TRBD2. The germline V gene encodes CDR1 MRHNA and CDR2 SNTAGT. With 3 bases clipped from V and 6 bases from J, the junction kept 3 bases outside the gene matches. CDR3 length equals 15 residues. CDR3 sequence (DNA): TGTGCCAGCAGTGAGGAGACTAGCGGGGCCGGGGAGCTGTTTTTT. Translated, it gives CASSEETSGAGELFF.

This chain connects TRBV5-1 to TRBJ2-7, with 16 positions matching TRBD2. The germline CDR1 and CDR2 sequences are SGHRS and YFSETQ. The CDR3 has 17 residues. After removal of 4 bases from V and 7 bases from J, the junction contained 11 bases not matched to a gene. As DNA, the CDR3 is TGCGCCAGCAGCCCTTCGGGGACTAGCGGGGGGGCGGAGGAGCAGTACTTC. Its translation is CASSPSGTSGGAEEQYF. Drawing the rest from reference TRBV5-1 and TRBJ2-7, the complete variable domain is KAGVTQTPRYLIKTRGQQVTLSCSPISGHRSVSWYQQTPGQGLQFLFEYFSETQRNKGNFPGRFSGRQFSNSRSEMNVSTLELGDSALYLCASSPSGTSGGAEEQYFGPGTRLTVT.

The V call is TRBV29-1, the J call TRBJ1-1; D gene uncertain. The CDR3 has 15 residues. Germline V gives CDR1 SQVTM, CDR2 ANQGSEA. V lost 5 bases and J lost 7, with 23 bases in between. This CDR3 reads CSVRYNSAQEGEAFF. CDR3 coding DNA: TGCAGCGTTCGGTATAACTCGGCTCAAGAGGGTGAAGCTTTCTTT.

The CDR3 DNA reads TGTGCCAGCGGGGACGGGTCTTCCTACGAGCAGTACTTC. As protein: CASGDGSSYEQYF. The chain joins TRBV25-1 to TRBJ2-7, with D perhaps matching TRBD1 or TRBD2 (5 bases each). The CDR3 is made up of 13 amino acids. V was trimmed by 8 bases and J by 1 base, leaving 12 bases between them. In germline, CDR1 is MGHDK, CDR2 SYGVNS.